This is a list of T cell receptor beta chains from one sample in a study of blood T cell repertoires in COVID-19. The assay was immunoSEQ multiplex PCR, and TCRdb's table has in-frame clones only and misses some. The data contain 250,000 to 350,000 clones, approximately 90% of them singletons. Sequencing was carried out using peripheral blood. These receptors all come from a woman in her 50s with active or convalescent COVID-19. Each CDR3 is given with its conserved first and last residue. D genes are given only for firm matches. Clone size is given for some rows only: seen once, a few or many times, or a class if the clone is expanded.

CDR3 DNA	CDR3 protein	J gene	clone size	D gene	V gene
TGTGCCAGTACCGACAGGGACACAGATACGCAGTATTTT	CASTDRDTDTQYF	TRBJ2-3	NA	TRBD1	TRBV6-6
TGTGCCATCAGTGAGTTGCCCCTCGGTCAGAACACTGAAGCTTTCTTT	CAISELPLGQNTEAFF	TRBJ1-1	few	NA	TRBV10-3
TGCAGCGTTGAACAGGGCGAAAAACTGTTTTTT	CSVEQGEKLFF	TRBJ1-4	NA	NA	TRBV29-1
TGTGCCAGCAGTCCCAGGATCGGAAACACCATATATTTT	CASSPRIGNTIYF	TRBJ1-3	few	NA	TRBV12-3/TRBV12-4
TGTGCCAGTAAGGAGACAGGGACCACCGGGGAGCTGTTTTTT	CASKETGTTGELFF	TRBJ2-2	NA	TRBD1	TRBV19
TGTGCCTGGAGTGTACCAGGCGCCTCCTACGAGCAGTACTTC	CAWSVPGASYEQYF	TRBJ2-7	NA	NA	TRBV30
TGTGCCAGCAGCCAACCAGGGCGGGGAAACACCATATATTTT	CASSQPGRGNTIYF	TRBJ1-3	once	NA	TRBV14
TGTGCCAGCACCACCGGGTCGGATCCCCGCACTGAAGCTTTCTTT	CASTTGSDPRTEAFF	TRBJ1-1	NA	NA	TRBV5-4
TGTGCCAGTCACGACACGTCCTATTATAATTCACCCCTCCACTTT	CASHDTSYYNSPLHF	TRBJ1-6	NA	NA	TRBV19
TGTGCCACCAGTGTCCGAGATACGCAGTATTTT	CATSVRDTQYF	TRBJ2-3	NA	NA	TRBV24-1
TGCGCCAGCAGCTTGGAGCCTTTGAACACTGAAGCTTTCTTT	CASSLEPLNTEAFF	TRBJ1-1	NA	NA	TRBV5-1
TGTGCCAGCATCCCCTCCGGGGTTACCACCAGAGATACGCAGTATTTT	CASIPSGVTTRDTQYF	TRBJ2-3	once	NA	TRBV28
TGCGCCAGCAGCCCCGGTGCGGCGTTCGATTCACCCCTCCACTTT	CASSPGAAFDSPLHF	TRBJ1-6	NA	NA	TRBV4-1
TGCAGCTCGAGCTCCGGGACTTCTGAAGCTTTCTTT	CSSSSGTSEAFF	TRBJ1-1	NA	NA	TRBV29-1
TGCGCCAGCACCAGGACTAGCGGGAGTGAGCAGTTCTTC	CASTRTSGSEQFF	TRBJ2-1	once	TRBD2	TRBV5-1
TGTGCCAGCAGCCGGGACAGGGCGTCCTACGAGCAGTACTTC	CASSRDRASYEQYF	TRBJ2-7	NA	TRBD1	TRBV11-2
TGTGCCAGCAGCGCGGGACTAGCGGGAGCGGAGCAGTACTTC	CASSAGLAGAEQYF	TRBJ2-7	NA	TRBD2	TRBV7-9
TGCGCCAGCAGCCTGTCGTACGGTTCACCCCTCCACTTT	CASSLSYGSPLHF	TRBJ1-6	once	NA	TRBV5-1
TGTGCCAGCAGCCCAGCCGGGACTACCAATGAGCAGTTCTTC	CASSPAGTTNEQFF	TRBJ2-1	once	TRBD2	TRBV9
TGCGCCAGCAAACGTGGGGCCGGAGTCCAGCCCCAGCATTTT	CASKRGAGVQPQHF	TRBJ1-5	NA	NA	TRBV23-1
TGTGCCTCAAGCGAGTTAGCTAACTATGGCTACACCTTC	CASSELANYGYTF	TRBJ1-2	once	NA	TRBV19
TGTGCCAGCCATCGGGGCACTGAAGCTTTCTTT	CASHRGTEAFF	TRBJ1-1	NA	NA	TRBV6-5
TGTGCCAGCAGCGCACTTACAGGGGTAGCGAATGGCTACACCTTC	CASSALTGVANGYTF	TRBJ1-2	NA	TRBD1	TRBV9
TGTGCCAGCAGTCGGTCGGATAGCGGGAGAGATTACAATGAGCAGTTCTTC	CASSRSDSGRDYNEQFF	TRBJ2-1	NA	TRBD2	TRBV6-6
TGCGCCAGCAGCTTGGGCTATAACACTGAAGCTTTCTTT	CASSLGYNTEAFF	TRBJ1-1	NA	NA	TRBV5-1
TGCAGTGCTCTACAAGAGACCCAGTACTTC	CSALQETQYF	TRBJ2-5	NA	NA	TRBV20-1
TGTGCCAGTAGCTTTGTGACAGGGGGCCCCTACGAGCAGTACTTC	CASSFVTGGPYEQYF	TRBJ2-7	NA	TRBD1	TRBV19
TGTGCCAGCAGAGGGGGACAGACTGGGGCCAACGTCCTGACTTTC	CASRGGQTGANVLTF	TRBJ2-6	once	TRBD1	TRBV28
TGTGCCAGCAGTTTTTCGGAATCCAACGGGGGCTACACCTTC	CASSFSESNGGYTF	TRBJ1-2	NA	NA	TRBV28
TGTGCCAGCACCCCGTCGGCAGGGGGCCATGGCTACACCTTC	CASTPSAGGHGYTF	TRBJ1-2	NA	TRBD1	TRBV6-5
TGCGCCAGCAGCCTCCGACTAGCTCTTGACACAGATACGCAGTATTTT	CASSLRLALDTDTQYF	TRBJ2-3	NA	TRBD2	TRBV4-1
TGTGCCAGTAGCGGTGGACAGGCTGGAAACACCATATATTTT	CASSGGQAGNTIYF	TRBJ1-3	NA	TRBD1	TRBV19
TGCGCCAGCAGCCAAGACGGTTCACCTAACTATGGCTACACCTTC	CASSQDGSPNYGYTF	TRBJ1-2	NA	NA	TRBV4-3
TGTGCCAGCAGCCCCACAGGGGAACGAGCTAATGAAAAACTGTTTTTT	CASSPTGERANEKLFF	TRBJ1-4	once	TRBD1	TRBV28
TGCGCCAGCAGCTTGGCAGGCCTCACAGATACGCAGTATTTT	CASSLAGLTDTQYF	TRBJ2-3	NA	NA	TRBV5-1
TGTGCCAGCAGTTCCACAGGGACCTATAGCAATCAGCCCCAGCATTTT	CASSSTGTYSNQPQHF	TRBJ1-5	NA	NA	TRBV5-8
TGTGCCAGCAGCCTAGCGGATCCAGGGACCCAGTACTTC	CASSLADPGTQYF	TRBJ2-5	NA	NA	TRBV3-1/TRBV3-2
TGCAGCGTCTCTGACCCTAGCGGGAGGCACAATGAGCAGTTCTTC	CSVSDPSGRHNEQFF	TRBJ2-1	NA	TRBD2	TRBV29-1
TGCGCCAGCAGCCAAGAGGAAACCCGCGTTAGCGGTTTAGCCAAAAACATTCAGTACTTC	CASSQEETRVSGLAKNIQYF	TRBJ2-4	NA	NA	TRBV4-1
TGCGCCAGCAGCTTGGCCGGGGTAGGCAATGAGCAGTTCTTC	CASSLAGVGNEQFF	TRBJ2-1	NA	NA	TRBV5-1
TGCGCCAGCAGCTTACAGGAGAATGGCTACACCTTC	CASSLQENGYTF	TRBJ1-2	NA	NA	TRBV5-1
TGTGCCAGCAGCTCCTCCGGGACAGGGAATTCACCCCTCCACTTT	CASSSSGTGNSPLHF	TRBJ1-6	NA	TRBD1	TRBV7-9
TGTGCCAGCAGCCCGGGACTAGGGAGCTTTCGGAGCTTAGATGAGCAGTTCTTC	CASSPGLGSFRSLDEQFF	TRBJ2-1	once	TRBD2	TRBV7-2
TGTGCCAGCAGTTCGGGACAGGGGACTGAAGCTTTCTTT	CASSSGQGTEAFF	TRBJ1-1	NA	TRBD1	TRBV28
TGTGCCAGTAGTATTTCGATGGCCGAGGCTTACTATGGCTACACCTTC	CASSISMAEAYYGYTF	TRBJ1-2	NA	NA	TRBV19
TGTGCCAGCAGTTCCGGGACTAGCGGTATCTACGAGCAGTACTTC	CASSSGTSGIYEQYF	TRBJ2-7	NA	TRBD2	TRBV28
TGTGCCAGCAGCTTAGAGGGCGGGAGGATAAACGAGCAGTACTTC	CASSLEGGRINEQYF	TRBJ2-7	NA	TRBD2	TRBV7-9
TGCAGTGCTAGTCGTCCAGGGAAGGACACTGAAGCTTTCTTT	CSASRPGKDTEAFF	TRBJ1-1	NA	NA	TRBV20-1